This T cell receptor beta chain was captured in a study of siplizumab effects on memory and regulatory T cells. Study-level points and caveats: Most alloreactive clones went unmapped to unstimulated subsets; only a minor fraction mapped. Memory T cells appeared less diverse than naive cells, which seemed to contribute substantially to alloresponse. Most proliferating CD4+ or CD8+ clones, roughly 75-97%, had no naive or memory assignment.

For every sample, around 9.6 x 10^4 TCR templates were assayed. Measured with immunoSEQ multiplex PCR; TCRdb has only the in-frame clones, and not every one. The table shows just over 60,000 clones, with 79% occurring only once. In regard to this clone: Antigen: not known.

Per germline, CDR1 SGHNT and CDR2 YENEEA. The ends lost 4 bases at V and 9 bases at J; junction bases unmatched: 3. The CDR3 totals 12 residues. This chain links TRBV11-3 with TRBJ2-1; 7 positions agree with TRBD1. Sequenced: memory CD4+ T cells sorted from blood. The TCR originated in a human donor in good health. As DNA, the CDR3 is TGTGCCAGCAGCTCACAGGGGACTGAGCAGTTCTTC. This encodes CASSSQGTEQFF.